What follows is one T cell receptor beta chain and its context. The sample is drawn from a study of blood T cell repertoires in COVID-19. Study details: Some COVID-19 samples were acute and others convalescent; all came from the United States, Italy and Spain.

CDR1 MNHEY and CDR2 SVGAGI come from the germline V gene. This CDR3 has 15 amino acids. Trimming took off 2 bases at V and 0 bases at J, with 10 bases between the two ends. Per the authors' pipeline: The authors estimated nucleated cell counts from reference gene primer amplification. Clones were sequenced by immunoSEQ multiplex PCR, and TCRdb holds only the in-frame ones, with some missing. V, J and clone size reflect that table, while D and trimming were determined from the DNA. Among about 40,000 clones listed, just under 85% were seen once. The chain carries TRBV6-5 and TRBJ1-1; D possibly corresponds to TRBD1 (5 bases). This clonotype originated in a woman in her fifties or sixties with acute or convalescent COVID-19. Specimen: peripheral blood. The CDR3 loop reads CASSYQRQMNTEAFF. CDR3 DNA: TGTGCCAGCAGTTACCAAAGACAGATGAACACTGAAGCTTTCTTT.